This T cell receptor beta chain is from a study of control samples from healthy donors and cancer patients. Using immunoSEQ multiplex PCR, the repertoire was profiled, and TCRdb retains in-frame clones only, with some absent. The repertoire holds about 93,000 clones, with 88% as singletons. V was clipped by 0 bases and J by 2 bases, with 5 bases between them. The length of the CDR3 is 13 residues. Per the germline V gene, CDR1 is SGHRS and CDR2 is YFSETQ. The chain uses TRBV5-1 and TRBJ1-2; D call uncertain. The material sequenced was blood. This clonotype was obtained from an older woman in good health. For the CDR3, the DNA is TGCGCCAGCAGCTTGGCGGACAACTATGGCTACACCTTC. Its protein product is CASSLADNYGYTF.